This TCR beta chain was sequenced during a study of blood T cell repertoires in COVID-19 (dated by TCRdb to the early 2020s). Background on the whole study: Collaborator samples came from the United States, Italy and Spain and covered acute and convalescent phases of COVID-19. Where available, HLA class I and class II types were taken from metadata supplied by the sample provider and were not determined by assay-based typing. Samples were obtained from the ongoing ImmuneRACE study (first 160 participants) and from 1,254 subjects provided by 6 global collaborators. The sample metadata nearly always contained a de-identified subject ID, COVID-19 status, age in years and sex. The dataset comprised deeply sampled blood TCRbeta repertoires from subjects exposed to, actively infected with, or recovered from COVID-19. The material from the prospective study consisted of cDNA or gDNA derived from T cells, B-cell-depleted T cells, or PBMCs. A freely available public database, intended as a resource for researchers studying the immune response to SARS-CoV-2, is where the repertoires were released.

Study-wide conclusions, independent of this receptor: The quantity of clinical and demographic metadata differed by source and by participant and was supplied without curation.

On this clone itself: The specificity of this receptor is unknown. Base qualities are not provided; no much larger clone lies one nucleotide away.

TCRbeta CDR3 regions were amplified from genomic DNA using the immunoSEQ Assay, a bias-controlled multiplex PCR. From the authors' description of their analysis: Nucleated cell counts per sample were estimated from amplification of reference gene primers within the assay. To quantify the absolute abundance of each unique TCRbeta CDR3 rearrangement, sequence reads were collapsed and filtered. For each sample, productive Simpson clonality was calculated as the square root of Simpson's diversity index over productive rearrangements. Entries here come from immuneACCESS through TCRdb and include only in-frame sequences with V and J called. Some clones fail to appear in such tables; in the studies checked, an unresolved V gene covers under half of the shortfall, and the cause of the remainder is unknown. V, J and clone size are taken as reported in that table, and D and trimming were inferred from the DNA itself. Counted in this sample were over 250,000 clones; roughly 87% of them appeared once. About 8.9% of the sample is in the top ten clones.

Participants in the prospective study were enrolled through a virtual design, were aged roughly 18 to 95 years, and lived in 24 United States geographic areas. In the prospective study, participants were assigned to cohorts based on the clinical history participants reported in a screening survey and a study questionnaire. ImmuneRACE Cohort 3 recovered participants were defined by two consecutive negative NP/OP PCR tests, healthcare professional clearance, or symptom resolution. Mobile phlebotomists in the prospective study collected whole blood, serum and a nasopharyngeal or oropharyngeal swab from every participant. Prospective study participants could optionally give additional blood draws and questionnaires over an approximately two-month period. Before DNA extraction, blood samples from the prospective study were shipped at room temperature or frozen. The receptor comes from a woman aged 18-29 years who had recovered from COVID-19. Specimen: PBMCs or T cells enriched from blood (not recorded which).

The DNA sequence reads TGCGCCAGCAGCAGGAGGGGAGAGCCTTCTAACTATGGCTACACCTTC. Its translation is CASSRRGEPSNYGYTF. The chain is encoded by TRBV5-1 joined to TRBJ1-2, and possibly TRBD1, on 5 matching bases. The CDR3 contains 16 residues, cysteine and phenylalanine counted. Only the CDR3 DNA stays, 48 bases, in frame from base 1. CDR1 and CDR2 are drawn from the germline V gene: SGHRS, YFSETQ. V loses 4 bases of germline sequence and J loses 0 bases, and the interval between the two ends is 16 bases.